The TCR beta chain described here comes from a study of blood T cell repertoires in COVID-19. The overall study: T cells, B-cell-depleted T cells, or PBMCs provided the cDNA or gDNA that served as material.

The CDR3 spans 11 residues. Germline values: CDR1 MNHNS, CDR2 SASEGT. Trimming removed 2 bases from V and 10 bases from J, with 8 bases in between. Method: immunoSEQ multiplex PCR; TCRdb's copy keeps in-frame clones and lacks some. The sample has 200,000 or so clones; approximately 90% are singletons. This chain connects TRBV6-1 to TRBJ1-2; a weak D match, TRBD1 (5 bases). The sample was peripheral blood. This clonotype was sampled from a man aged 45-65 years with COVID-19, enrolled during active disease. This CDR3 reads CASSEWGLYTF. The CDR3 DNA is TGTGCCAGCAGTGAATGGGGCCTCTACACCTTC.